This entry features one T cell receptor beta chain sequence. Its specificity is unknown. The PCR employed 60 Vbeta primers together with 13 Jbeta primers. Clones were read by immunoSEQ multiplex PCR, and TCRdb kept only the in-frame ones, dropping some. In the table there are 210,000 or so clones, over 65% of which are singletons. The data derive from a study of cytomegalovirus exposure and HLA in healthy donors. Turning to the study itself: Among the 398 genotyped donors, 70% to 85% were placed in the Caucasian-associated ancestry cluster. Points from the study as a whole: TCR beta chains numbering more than 150 were designated cytomegalovirus-associated. In a later analysis, at a false discovery rate of 0.05, over 15,000 TCR beta sequences were associated with HLA alleles. CMV serostatus was the sole immune exposure data available.

V gave up 3 bases and J gave up 5 bases; unmatched junction bases: 9. The CDR3 spans 16 residues. Looked up from germline, CDR1 is SGHNT and CDR2 is YENEEA. V gene TRBV11-3 combines with J gene TRBJ1-2; 10 bases align to TRBD1. The source of this sequence is a human donor in good health. The sequenced material came from PBMCs. The CDR3 DNA follows: TGTGCCAGCAGCTTTACGGGACAGGGGAGGACTTATGGCTACACCTTC. This codes for CASSFTGQGRTYGYTF.